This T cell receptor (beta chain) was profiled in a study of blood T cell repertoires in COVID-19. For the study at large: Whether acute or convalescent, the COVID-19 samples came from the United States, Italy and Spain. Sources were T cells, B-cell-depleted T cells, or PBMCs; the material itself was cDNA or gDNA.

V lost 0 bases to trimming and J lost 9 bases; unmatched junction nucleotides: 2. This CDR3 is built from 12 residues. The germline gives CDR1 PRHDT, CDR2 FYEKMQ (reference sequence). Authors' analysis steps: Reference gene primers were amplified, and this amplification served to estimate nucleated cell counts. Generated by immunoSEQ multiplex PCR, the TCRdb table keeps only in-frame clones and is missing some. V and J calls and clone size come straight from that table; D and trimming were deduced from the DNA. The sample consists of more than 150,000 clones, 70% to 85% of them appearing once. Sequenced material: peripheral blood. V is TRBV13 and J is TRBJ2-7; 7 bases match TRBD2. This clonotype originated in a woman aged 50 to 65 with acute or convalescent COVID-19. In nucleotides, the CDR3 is TGTGCCAGCAGCTTAGGGTCGGGGGGGCAGTACTTC. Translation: CASSLGSGGQYF.